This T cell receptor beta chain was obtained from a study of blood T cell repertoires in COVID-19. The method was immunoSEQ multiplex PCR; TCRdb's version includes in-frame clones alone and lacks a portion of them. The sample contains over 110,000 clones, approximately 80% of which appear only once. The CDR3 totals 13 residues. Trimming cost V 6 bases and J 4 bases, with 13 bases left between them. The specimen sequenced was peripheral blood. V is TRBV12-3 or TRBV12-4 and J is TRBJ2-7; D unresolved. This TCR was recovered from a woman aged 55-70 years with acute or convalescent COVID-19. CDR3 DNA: TGTGCCAGCAGCCTGGAGAGCGCATACGAGCAGTACTTC. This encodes CASSLESAYEQYF.